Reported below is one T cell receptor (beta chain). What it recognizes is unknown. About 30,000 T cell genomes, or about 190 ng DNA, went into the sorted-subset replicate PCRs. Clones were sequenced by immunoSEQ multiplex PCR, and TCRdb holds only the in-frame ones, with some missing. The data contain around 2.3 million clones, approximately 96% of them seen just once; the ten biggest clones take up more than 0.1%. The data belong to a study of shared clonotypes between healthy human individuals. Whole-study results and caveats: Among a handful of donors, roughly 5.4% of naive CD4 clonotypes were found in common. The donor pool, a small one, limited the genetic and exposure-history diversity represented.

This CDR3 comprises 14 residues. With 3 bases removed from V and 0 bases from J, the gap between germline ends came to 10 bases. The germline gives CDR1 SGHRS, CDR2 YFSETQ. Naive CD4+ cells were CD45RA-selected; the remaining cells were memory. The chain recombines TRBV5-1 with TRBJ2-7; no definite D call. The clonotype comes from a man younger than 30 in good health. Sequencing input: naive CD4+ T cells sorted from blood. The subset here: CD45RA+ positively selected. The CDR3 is CASSYPGSSYEQYF. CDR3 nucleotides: TGCGCCAGCAGCTATCCGGGCAGCTCCTACGAGCAGTACTTC.